This T cell receptor beta chain emerged from a study of T-cell reconstitution after alpha-beta-depleted transplantation in children (dated by TCRdb to the mid-2010s). Some background on the complete study: The study quantitatively tracked T-cell immune reconstitution after TCRalphabeta/CD19-depleted allogeneic hematopoietic cell transplantation in children using TCR repertoire profiling.

The CDR3 covers 16 residues, taking in both the cysteine and the phenylalanine. The entry retains the CDR3 DNA only, 48 bases that are in frame from base 1. CDR1 and CDR2, per the germline V gene (reference sequence), are DFQATT and SNEGSKA. V is shortened by 0 bases, J by 5 bases, and the region joining them spans 17 bases. The library was built by means of PCR. Reads for this sample came from an Illumina HiSeq 2500. To normalize quantification of the TCRbeta repertoire, the TCR libraries were built with molecular barcoding that relied on unique molecular identifiers. The public reads were reprocessed in TCRdb via fastp at Q25 and MiXCR, keeping in-frame beta chains. Entries that share a CDR3 protein sequence are merged under the most common genes and DNA. The sample records 130,000 to 150,000 distinct CDR3 sequences, around 8.8% of which are singletons. Of the sample, about a sixth falls within the top ten clones.

This clonotype was counted ten times or more. The clone's antigen remains unknown. No much larger clone exists at a distance of one base, and base qualities are not known. What this sample's treatment or condition label stands for: allogeneic hematopoietic cell transplantation with graft depleted of TCRalphabeta T cells and CD19 B cells. Transplant recipients were children who received TCRalphabeta/CD19-depleted allogeneic hematopoietic cell grafts. Study-wide conclusions, independent of this receptor: Hyperexpanded clone frequencies declined over subsequent months; after one year, T-cell counts and TCRbeta diversity were mostly attributed to newly produced T cells. In some patients, the high TCRbeta diversity seen at day 60 was put down to recipient T cells and intrathymic progenitors that had survived conditioning. Apparently early alphabetaT-cell count recovery about two months after transplant reportedly relied on only several hundred rapidly expanded clones derived from non-depleted graft cells.

This TCR came from a female patient aged 2-15 years who had a stem cell transplant for congenital amegakaryocytic thrombocytopenia, so the T cells may come from the graft donor. Here the sequenced sample was PBMCs, mostly from graft donor cells, taken 180 days after TCRalphabeta/CD19-depleted stem cell transplant. The V and J genes are TRBV20-1 and TRBJ1-5; the D segment could be TRBD1, given 5 matching bases. The CDR3 protein: CSARDGGSGPDQPQHF. The DNA is as follows: TGCAGTGCTAGAGATGGCGGTTCGGGGCCTGATCAGCCCCAGCATTTT.